These 20 T cell receptor beta chains came from one sample sequenced in a study of OX40 agonist ivuxolimab in advanced cancers. The repertoire was sequenced with immunoSEQ multiplex PCR; TCRdb's copy has only in-frame clones and lacks some. Of about 80,000 clones listed, around 86% were seen once; the top ten hold just under 2%. Specimen: CD4+ or CD8+ T cells sorted from blood, collected in a trial of the OX40 agonist ivuxolimab. These receptors originate from an adult with an advanced solid tumor such as melanoma, head and neck, liver or kidney cancer.

The chain combines TRBV27 with TRBJ2-2, with 10 bases identical to TRBD2. The CDR3 spans 16 residues. Losses at the gene ends were 2 bases for V and 4 bases for J; bases not matched to a gene: 4. The germline gives CDR1 MNHEY, CDR2 SMNVEV (reference sequence). DNA of the CDR3: TGTGCCAGCAGTTTAGGCCTAGCGGGGGCCACCGGGGAGCTGTTTTTT. Protein sequence: CASSLGLAGATGELFF.

The rearrangement joins TRBV6-5 to TRBJ2-7; a possible D gene is TRBD2 (6 bases). The CDR3 runs to 14 residues. V shed 2 bases and J shed 0 bases, with 8 bases lying between them. From germline, CDR1 is MNHEY and CDR2 SVGAGI. The CDR3 region is CASSYRRGSYEQYF. CDR3 nucleotide sequence: TGTGCCAGCAGTTACCGGAGGGGCTCCTACGAGCAGTACTTC.

The J gene is TRBJ1-1, the V gene TRBV14; 10 nucleotides line up with TRBD1. V shed 3 bases and J 4 bases; nucleotides not matched to a gene: 5. The CDR3 consists of 15 residues. The germline V gene encodes CDR1 SGHDN and CDR2 FVKESK. CDR3 amino acids: CASSHLDRGPTEAFF. The CDR3 region has the DNA TGTGCCAGCAGCCATCTTGACAGGGGGCCCACTGAAGCTTTCTTT.

As to this clone: One junction end disagrees with the germline gene, perhaps due to a read error. This chain links TRBV7-7 with TRBJ2-3; possible D gene TRBD1, 6 bases. In germline, CDR1 is SSHAT, CDR2 FNYEAQ (reference sequence). The CDR3 is 13 residues long. CDR3 amino acids: CASSTDRDKEQYF. The CDR3 DNA is TGTGCTAGCAGCACAGACCGGGACAAGGAGCAGTATTTT.

The rearrangement joins TRBV29-1 to TRBJ1-4; D possibly corresponds to TRBD1 (5 bases). V was trimmed by 7 bases and J by 4 bases, leaving 10 bases between them. The germline V gene encodes CDR1 SQVTM and CDR2 ANQGSEA. The length of the CDR3 is 12 residues. The CDR3 region has the DNA TGCAGCGGAGGGGTTGGTAATGAAAAACTGTTTTTT. This encodes CSGGVGNEKLFF.

The chain uses TRBV14 and TRBJ2-1; D not resolved. This CDR3 comprises 15 residues. In germline, CDR1 is SGHDN, CDR2 FVKESK. Trimming shortened V by 5 bases and J by 4 bases, and 15 bases separated the two germline ends. DNA for the CDR3: TGTGCCAGCAGCTCGTTAGTTTATGGGTACAATGAGCAGTTCTTC. Translated, it gives CASSSLVYGYNEQFF.

The V call is TRBV10-2, the J call TRBJ2-2; possibly TRBD2 for D (7 bases). V was trimmed by 7 bases and J by 3 bases, leaving 15 bases between them. The germline V gene encodes CDR1 WSHSY and CDR2 SAAADI. The CDR3 is made up of 15 amino acids. CDR3 bases: TGCGCCAGCACCCCGTCGGGGGGCCACACCGGGGAGCTGTTTTTT. Its translation is CASTPSGGHTGELFF.

Only one count was recorded for this clone. The V and J genes are TRBV7-2 and TRBJ1-2; D possibly corresponds to TRBD1 (6 bases). Looked up from germline, CDR1 is SGHTA and CDR2 is FQGNSA. The CDR3 has 15 residues. V lost 3 bases and J 4 bases, leaving 15 bases between the germline ends. This CDR3 is CASSFGGGGPYGYTF. The CDR3 DNA reads as TGTGCCAGCAGCTTTGGGGGGGGCGGCCCCTATGGCTACACCTTC.

This rearrangement joins TRBV2 to TRBJ2-7; D not certain. Germline CDR1 SNHLY, CDR2 FYNNEI. The CDR3 runs 11 residues. Trimming removed 4 bases from V and 8 bases from J, with 9 bases in between. CDR3 amino acids: CASSAGRQQYF. For the CDR3, the DNA is TGTGCCAGCAGTGCAGGAAGGCAGCAGTACTTC.

This rearrangement joins TRBV19 to TRBJ2-7; no reliable D call. The CDR3 contains 11 residues. V was clipped by 3 bases and J by 4 bases, with 4 bases between them. Germline CDR1 LNHDA, CDR2 SQIVND (reference sequence). The CDR3 loop reads CASSIGYEQYF. The CDR3 nucleotides read TGTGCCAGTAGTATTGGTTACGAGCAGTACTTC.

The chain uses TRBV6-5 and TRBJ2-5; 8 bases are shared with TRBD1. The J call may be incorrect, as the DNA end agrees better with TRBJ2-7. In germline, CDR1 is MNHEY, CDR2 SVGAGI. The CDR3 is made up of 14 amino acids. The CDR3 region is CASSYKVRGHEQYF. As DNA, the CDR3 is TGTGCCAGCAGTTACAAGGTCAGGGGGCACGAGCAGTACTTC.

This chain uses TRBV4-1 with TRBJ2-1; D gene ambiguous. Germline values: CDR1 MGHRA, CDR2 YSYEKL. V was cut by 3 bases and J by 4 bases, with 10 bases left in between. The length of the CDR3 is 14 residues. The CDR3 nucleotides read TGCGCCAGCAGCCATCCAGACACGTACAATGAGCAGTTCTTC. It yields the protein CASSHPDTYNEQFF.

Only one count was recorded for this clone. The V and J genes are TRBV7-9 and TRBJ2-7; D unresolved. Germline loops: CDR1 SEHNR, CDR2 FQNEAQ (reference sequence). Trimming took 5 bases from V and 1 from J, leaving 12 bases between them. This CDR3 is built from 14 residues. Here the CDR3 reads CASSLQIGSYEQYF. CDR3 sequence (DNA): TGTGCCAGCAGCCTACAGATTGGGTCCTACGAGCAGTACTTC.

The rearrangement uses TRBV9 and TRBJ2-2; 7 bases line up with TRBD1. CDR1 is SGDLS and CDR2 is YYNGEE in the germline V gene. This CDR3 comprises 16 residues. After removal of 3 bases from V and 3 bases from J, the junction contained 8 bases not matched to a gene. The CDR3 DNA reads TGTGCCAGCAGCGGTTACAGGGGATTTGACACCGGGGAGCTGTTTTTT. Its translation: CASSGYRGFDTGELFF.

This rearrangement joins TRBV2 to TRBJ1-5, with D possibly being TRBD1 (5 bases). The CDR3 covers 15 residues. The V gene's germline CDR1 is SNHLY and CDR2 FYNNEI. CDR3 DNA sequence: TGTGCGGCTTCGACAGACCTAGGGGGCAATCAGCCCCAGCATTTT. Encoded protein: CAASTDLGGNQPQHF.

This rearrangement joins TRBV12-5 to TRBJ2-7; no clear D. Germline CDR1 is LGHNT and CDR2 is FRNRAP. This CDR3 is 12 amino acids long. Trimming shortened V by 5 bases and J by 2 bases, and 7 bases separated the two germline ends. CDR3 protein: CASGGDPYEQYF. The CDR3 DNA sequence: TGTGCTAGTGGTGGGGATCCCTACGAGCAGTACTTC.

The chain couples TRBV6-5 to TRBJ1-2; possibly TRBD1 for D (5 bases). Looked up from germline, CDR1 is MNHEY and CDR2 is SVGAGI. The V and J ends lost 8 bases and 7 bases respectively, with 20 bases between them. The CDR3 has 14 amino acids. This CDR3 reads CASAPAGGGSGYTF. CDR3 DNA: TGTGCCAGCGCGCCCGCTGGCGGGGGTTCTGGCTACACCTTC.

Turning to this clone: An end of the junction differs from the germline gene, which may be a read error. The chain recombines TRBV7-7 with TRBJ2-3, with D possibly TRBD2 on 6 matching bases. This CDR3 comprises 13 residues. Germline-derived CDR1 and CDR2 are SSHAT and FNYEAQ (reference sequence). The CDR3 region is CASSSRAGDTQYF. The CDR3 nucleotides are TGTGCTAGCAGCTCCCGAGCGGGAGATACGCAGTATTTT.

The chain combines TRBV28 with TRBJ2-2, with TRBD1 matching over 11 bases. There are 17 residues in the CDR3. Germline values: CDR1 MDHEN, CDR2 SYDVKM. V dropped 1 base and J dropped 6; count of bases not matched to a gene: 7. CDR3 sequence reads: CASSLFRLDRGPGELFF. CDR3 nucleotides: TGTGCCAGCAGTTTATTTCGGCTGGACAGGGGGCCCGGGGAGCTGTTTTTT.

Many counts were recorded for this clone. The genes are TRBV19 and TRBJ1-3; D is unresolved. Germline loops: CDR1 LNHDA, CDR2 SQIVND (reference sequence). V was pared by 2 bases and J by 7 bases, with 9 bases between. This CDR3 is built from 13 residues. Here the CDR3 DNA reads TGTGCCAGTAGTATATCCGCGACCAACACCATATATTTT. Its translation: CASSISATNTIYF.